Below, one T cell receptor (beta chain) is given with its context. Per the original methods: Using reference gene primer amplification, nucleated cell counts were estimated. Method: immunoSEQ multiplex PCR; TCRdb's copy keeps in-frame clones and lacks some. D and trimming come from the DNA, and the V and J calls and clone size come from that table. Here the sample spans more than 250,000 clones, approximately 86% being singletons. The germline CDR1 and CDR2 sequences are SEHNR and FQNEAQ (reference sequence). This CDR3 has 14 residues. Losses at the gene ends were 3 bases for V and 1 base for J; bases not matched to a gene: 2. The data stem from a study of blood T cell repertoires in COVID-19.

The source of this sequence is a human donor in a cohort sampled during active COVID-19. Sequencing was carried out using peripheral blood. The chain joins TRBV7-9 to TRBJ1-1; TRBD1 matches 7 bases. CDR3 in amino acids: CASSFRQGNTEAFF. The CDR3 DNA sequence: TGTGCCAGCAGCTTCCGACAGGGGAACACTGAAGCTTTCTTT.